Shown below are 13 T cell receptor beta chains from a single sample sequenced in a study of blood T cell repertoires in COVID-19. Libraries were prepared by immunoSEQ multiplex PCR; TCRdb keeps only in-frame clonotypes and omits some of them. The repertoire has 150,000 to 160,000 clones, 84% of them found once; the top ten carry approximately 9.4%. The sample was peripheral blood. The receptor source for this set is a woman aged 45 to 65 with acute or convalescent COVID-19.

The gene calls are TRBV5-1 and TRBJ2-7; tentatively, D is TRBD2 (6 bases). Trimming left V 0 bases short and J 3 bases short, with 7 bases between. The CDR3 length is 13 residues. Germline V gives CDR1 SGHRS, CDR2 YFSETQ. CDR3 in DNA: TGCGCCAGCAGCTTGGTGGGGGGCTACGAGCAGTACTTC. Amino acid sequence: CASSLVGGYEQYF.

This clone was recorded once. This chain uses TRBV19 with TRBJ1-1; the match to TRBD1 covers 7 bases. Germline CDR1 LNHDA, CDR2 SQIVND (reference sequence). V was clipped by 4 bases and J by 5 bases; unmatched bases: 10. The CDR3 spans 15 residues. The CDR3 protein is CASSTAKGARTEAFF. As DNA, the CDR3 is TGTGCCAGTAGTACCGCGAAGGGGGCTCGGACTGAAGCTTTCTTT. Filled out from reference TRBV19 and TRBJ1-1, the complete variable domain reads DGGITQSPKYLFRKEGQNVTLSCEQNLNHDAMYWYRQDPGQGLRLIYYSQIVNDFQKGDIAEGYSVSREKKESFPLTVTSAQKNPTAFYLCASSTAKGARTEAFFGQGTRLTVV.

This chain uses TRBV7-9 with TRBJ1-1; 7 nucleotides align to TRBD1. CDR1 is SEHNR, CDR2 FQNEAQ, per germline (reference sequence). The CDR3 runs to 15 residues. J was trimmed by 0 bases and V by 5 bases; bases with no gene match: 6. The CDR3 nucleotides are TGTGCCAGCAGCCGGGGACAGACTTTGAACACTGAAGCTTTCTTT. It is translated as CASSRGQTLNTEAFF.

The genes are TRBV3-1 (or the pseudogene TRBV3-2) and TRBJ2-7; TRBD2 aligns across 13 bases. The CDR3 totals 14 residues. Germline CDR1 is LGHDT and CDR2 is YNNKEL (reference sequence). The trim removed 0 bases at V and 12 bases at J, leaving 5 bases unmatched. CDR3: CASSQELAGGVSYF. The CDR3 DNA follows: TGTGCCAGCAGCCAAGAACTAGCGGGGGGGGTCTCGTACTTC.

V usage is TRBV5-1 and J usage is TRBJ2-5; TRBD1 is a possible D gene (6 bases). CDR3 size: 14 residues. Trimming removed 4 bases at V and 5 bases at J, with 15 bases between. CDR1 is SGHRS and CDR2 is YFSETQ in the germline V gene. CDR3 coding DNA: TGCGCCAGCAGCACCAACAGGGATCGGGAGACCCAGTACTTC. Protein: CASSTNRDRETQYF.

This chain connects TRBV19 to TRBJ1-6; 7 nucleotides match TRBD1. Germline CDR1 reads LNHDA; CDR2 reads SQIVND (reference sequence). The CDR3 has 15 residues. V was clipped by 7 bases and J by 7 bases; unmatched bases: 10. The CDR3 here is CASTTRQGRNSPLHF. The CDR3 nucleotides read TGTGCCAGTACCACAAGACAGGGACGAAATTCACCCCTCCACTTT.

The CDR3 region is CAWSMGRGEKLFF. The CDR3 DNA reads TGTGCCTGGAGTATGGGCAGGGGTGAAAAACTGTTTTTT. V usage is TRBV30 and J usage is TRBJ1-4, with D maybe TRBD1 (6 bases). The germline gives CDR1 GTSNPN, CDR2 SVGIG (reference sequence). The ends were cut back, 2 bases at V and 7 bases at J, with 11 bases in the middle. The length of the CDR3 is 13 residues. Variable domain in full (rest from reference TRBV30 and TRBJ1-4): SQTIHQWPATLVQPVGSPLSLECTVEGTSNPNLYWYRQAAGRGLQLLFYSVGIGQISSEVPQNLSASRPQDRQFILSSKKLLLSDSGFYLCAWSMGRGEKLFFGSGTQLSVL.

The V and J genes are TRBV3-1 (or the pseudogene TRBV3-2) and TRBJ2-7; TRBD2 matches at 10 bases. The CDR3 length is 16 residues. In germline, CDR1 is LGHDT, CDR2 YNNKEL (reference sequence). V was clipped by 0 bases and J by 5 bases; unmatched bases: 7. Written as DNA, the CDR3 is TGTGCCAGCAGCCAAGAAAGACTAGCGGGTTCTAACGAGCAGTACTTC. This translates into CASSQERLAGSNEQYF.

The chain carries TRBV19 and TRBJ2-7; 10 bases fit TRBD2. This CDR3 is built from 15 residues. Germline V lookup: CDR1 LNHDA, CDR2 SQIVND (reference sequence). With V trimmed by 4 bases and J by 3 bases, 6 bases remained unmatched. CDR3 region: CASSTQAGGDYEQYF. The CDR3 DNA reads as TGTGCCAGTAGTACCCAAGCGGGAGGGGACTACGAGCAGTACTTC.

The chain recombines TRBV19 with TRBJ2-7; D is perhaps TRBD2 (7 bases). The length of the CDR3 is 15 residues. V gave up 3 bases and J gave up 3 bases, with 15 bases separating them. Germline V lookup: CDR1 LNHDA, CDR2 SQIVND (reference sequence). Written as DNA, the CDR3 is TGTGCCAGTAGTATCCTCCGGGGGGCCCTCTACGAGCAGTACTTC. It translates to CASSILRGALYEQYF.

The V call is TRBV3-1 (or the pseudogene TRBV3-2), the J call TRBJ1-5; maybe TRBD1 (6 bases). This CDR3 has 15 residues. Trimming took 0 bases from V and 6 from J, leaving 12 bases between them. Germline CDR1 and CDR2: LGHDT and YNNKEL (reference sequence). CDR3 amino acids: CASSQDYTGSQPQHF. The DNA for the CDR3 is TGTGCCAGCAGCCAAGATTATACAGGGTCTCAGCCCCAGCATTTT.

The chain's CDR3 is CASGGGQDYNEQFF. CDR3 in DNA: TGTGCTAGTGGGGGGGGACAGGATTACAATGAGCAGTTCTTC. The V call is TRBV12-5, the J call TRBJ2-1, with 8 bases lining up with TRBD1. Unmatched junction bases numbered 5, after V lost 6 bases and J lost 4 bases. Germline V gene lookup returns CDR1 LGHNT and CDR2 FRNRAP. The CDR3 is 14 amino acids.

The CDR3 nucleotides are TGTGCCAGCAACCCGGGACAGCGTAATTCACCCCTCCACTTT. As protein: CASNPGQRNSPLHF. The chain recombines TRBV7-2 with TRBJ1-6; TRBD1 matches at 7 bases. V shed 7 bases and J 6 bases; nucleotides not matched to a gene: 6. The CDR3 contains 14 residues. Germline CDR1 and CDR2: SGHTA and FQGNSA.